The sequence of this TCR beta chain was determined in a study of T cell repertoires in cytomegalovirus infection. For the study at large: Both CMV infection and a matching HLA type were indicated by public TCR beta signatures.

Overall study findings and caveats: Dominant in the ex vivo response were TCR beta clonotypes restricted by HLA-C and specific for CMV. Cumulative frequency of public TCR beta families picked out carriers of CMV plus the relevant HLA.

As to this clonotype: Its antigen is currently unknown.

TCRdb recomputed calls from the reads with MiXCR, one row per CDR3 protein. The sample yields around 230,000 distinct CDR3 sequences, 38% seen once. The CDR3 is 15 residues long. Germline trimming cut 8 bases from V and 3 bases from J; bases unmatched to any gene: 10. The rearrangement uses TRBV12-3 or TRBV12-4 and TRBJ2-3; 8 bases match TRBD2. Source: CD8+ T cells from cultured PBMCs, taken from culture after CMV antigen stimulation. The clonotype comes from a human donor in good health (CMV status not recorded). Some clones in this sample may be carry-over from other donors' samples. The CDR3 nucleotides are TGTGCCAGCCGATGGAGCGGGAGTAAGACAGATACGCAGTATTTT. As protein: CASRWSGSKTDTQYF.